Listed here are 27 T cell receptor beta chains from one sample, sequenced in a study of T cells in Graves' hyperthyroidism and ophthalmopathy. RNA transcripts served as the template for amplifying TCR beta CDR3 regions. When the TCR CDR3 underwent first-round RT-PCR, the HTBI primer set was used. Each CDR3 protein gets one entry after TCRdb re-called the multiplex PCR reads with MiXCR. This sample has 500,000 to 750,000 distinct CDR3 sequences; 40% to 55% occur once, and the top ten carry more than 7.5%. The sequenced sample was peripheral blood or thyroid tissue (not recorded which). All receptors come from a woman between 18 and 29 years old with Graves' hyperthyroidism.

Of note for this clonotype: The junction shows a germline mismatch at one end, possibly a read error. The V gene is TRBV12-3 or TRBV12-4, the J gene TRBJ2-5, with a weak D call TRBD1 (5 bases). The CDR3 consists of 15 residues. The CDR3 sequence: CASSLWGRDQGTQYF. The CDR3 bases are TGTGCCAGCAGTTTGTGGGGCAGGGATCAAGGGACCCAGTACTTC.

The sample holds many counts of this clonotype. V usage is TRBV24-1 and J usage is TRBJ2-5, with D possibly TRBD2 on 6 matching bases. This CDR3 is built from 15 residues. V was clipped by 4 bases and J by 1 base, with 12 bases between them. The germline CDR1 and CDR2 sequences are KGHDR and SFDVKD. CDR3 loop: CATSDVGGTQETQYF. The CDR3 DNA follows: TGTGCCACCAGTGACGTCGGAGGGACCCAAGAGACCCAGTACTTC.

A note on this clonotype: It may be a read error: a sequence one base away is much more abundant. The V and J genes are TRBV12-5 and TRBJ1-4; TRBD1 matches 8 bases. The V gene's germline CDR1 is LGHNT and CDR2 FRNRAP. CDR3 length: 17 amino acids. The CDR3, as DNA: TGTGCTAGTGGTTTGGTACGGACAGGGTTGATGCCTGAAAAACTGGTTTTT. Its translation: CASGLVRTGLMPEKLVF.

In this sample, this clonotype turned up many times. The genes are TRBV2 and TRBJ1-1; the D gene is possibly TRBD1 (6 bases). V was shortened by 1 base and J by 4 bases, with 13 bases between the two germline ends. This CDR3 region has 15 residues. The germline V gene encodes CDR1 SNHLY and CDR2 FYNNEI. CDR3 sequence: CASSEGVWTATEAFF. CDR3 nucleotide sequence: TGTGCCAGCAGTGAAGGGGTCTGGACAGCCACTGAAGCTTTCTTT.

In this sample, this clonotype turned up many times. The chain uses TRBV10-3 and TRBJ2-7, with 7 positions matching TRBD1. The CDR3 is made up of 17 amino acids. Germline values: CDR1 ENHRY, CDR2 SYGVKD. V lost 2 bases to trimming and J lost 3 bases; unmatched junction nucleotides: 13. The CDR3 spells CAISEESGTARFYEQYF. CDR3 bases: TGTGCCATCAGTGAGGAATCCGGGACAGCAAGATTCTACGAGCAGTACTTC.

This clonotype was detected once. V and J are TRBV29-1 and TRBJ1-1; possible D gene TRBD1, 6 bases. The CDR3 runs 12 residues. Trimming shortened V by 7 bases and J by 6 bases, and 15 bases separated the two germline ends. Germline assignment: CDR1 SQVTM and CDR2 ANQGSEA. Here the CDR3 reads CSGDRTWAEAFF. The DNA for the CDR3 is TGCAGCGGCGACAGGACATGGGCTGAAGCTTTCTTT. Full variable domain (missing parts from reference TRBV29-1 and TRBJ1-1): SAVISQKPSRDICQRGTSLTIQCQVDSQVTMMFWYRQQPGQSLTLIATANQGSEATYESGFVIDKFPISRPNLTFSTLTVSNMSPEDSSIYLCSGDRTWAEAFFGQGTRLTVV.

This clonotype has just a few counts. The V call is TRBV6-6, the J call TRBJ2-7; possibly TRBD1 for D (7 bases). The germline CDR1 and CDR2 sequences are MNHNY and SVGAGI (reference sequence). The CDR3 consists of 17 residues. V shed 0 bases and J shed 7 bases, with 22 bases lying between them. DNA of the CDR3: TGTGCCAGCAGTTACTCGAGAAGGGAACAGGGGACTGGAGAGCAGTACTTC. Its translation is CASSYSRREQGTGEQYF.

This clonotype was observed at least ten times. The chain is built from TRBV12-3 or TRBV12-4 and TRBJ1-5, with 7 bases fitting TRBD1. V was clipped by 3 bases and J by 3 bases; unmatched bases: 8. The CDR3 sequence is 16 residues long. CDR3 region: CASSFPTGQHNQPQHF. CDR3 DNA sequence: TGTGCCAGCAGTTTCCCCACGGGACAGCACAATCAGCCCCAGCATTTT.

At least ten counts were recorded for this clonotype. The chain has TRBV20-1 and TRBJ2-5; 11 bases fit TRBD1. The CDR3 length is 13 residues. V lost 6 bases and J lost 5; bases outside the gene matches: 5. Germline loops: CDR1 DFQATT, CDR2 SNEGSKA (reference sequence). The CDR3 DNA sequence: TGCAGTGCGGACAGGGGGCGCCCCGAGACCCAGTACTTC. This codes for CSADRGRPETQYF.

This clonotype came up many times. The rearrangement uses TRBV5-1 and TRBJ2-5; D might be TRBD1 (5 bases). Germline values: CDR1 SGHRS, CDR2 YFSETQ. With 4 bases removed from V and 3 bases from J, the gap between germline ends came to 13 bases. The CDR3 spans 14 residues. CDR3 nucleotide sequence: TGCGCCAGCAGCCGCACCCTAGGGGAAGAGACCCAGTACTTC. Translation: CASSRTLGEETQYF.

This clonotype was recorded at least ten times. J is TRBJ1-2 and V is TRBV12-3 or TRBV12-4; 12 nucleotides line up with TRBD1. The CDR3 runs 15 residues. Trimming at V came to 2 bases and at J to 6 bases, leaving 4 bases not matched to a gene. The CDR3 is CASSLRGQGANGYTF. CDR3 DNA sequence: TGTGCCAGCAGTTTAAGGGGACAGGGGGCAAATGGCTACACCTTC.

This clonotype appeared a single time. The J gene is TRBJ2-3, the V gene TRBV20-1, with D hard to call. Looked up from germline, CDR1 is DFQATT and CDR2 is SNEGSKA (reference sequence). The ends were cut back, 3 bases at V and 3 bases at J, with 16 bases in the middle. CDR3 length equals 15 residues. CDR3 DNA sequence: TGCAGTGCTAGTGACCGCCAGGAAGTAACAGATACGCAGTATTTT. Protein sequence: CSASDRQEVTDTQYF.

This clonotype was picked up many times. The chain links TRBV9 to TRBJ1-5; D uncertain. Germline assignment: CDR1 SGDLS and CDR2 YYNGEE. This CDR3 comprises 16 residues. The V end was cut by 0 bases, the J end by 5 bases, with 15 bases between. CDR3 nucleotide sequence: TGTGCCAGCAGCGTAGCTGTAGTCTTGGCCGATCAGCCCCAGCATTTT. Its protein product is CASSVAVVLADQPQHF.

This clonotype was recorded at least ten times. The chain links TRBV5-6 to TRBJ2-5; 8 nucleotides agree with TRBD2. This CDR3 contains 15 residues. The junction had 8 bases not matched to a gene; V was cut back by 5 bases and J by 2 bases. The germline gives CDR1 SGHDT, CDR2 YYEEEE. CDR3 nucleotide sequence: TGTGCCAGCAGTCTGGGCGGGAGGCCTCAAGAGACCCAGTACTTC. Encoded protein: CASSLGGRPQETQYF. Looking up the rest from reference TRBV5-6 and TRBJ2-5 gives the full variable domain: DAGVTQSPTHLIKTRGQQVTLRCSPKSGHDTVSWYQQALGQGPQFIFQYYEEEERQRGNFPDRFSGHQFPNYSSELNVNALLLGDSALYLCASSLGGRPQETQYFGPGTRLLVL.

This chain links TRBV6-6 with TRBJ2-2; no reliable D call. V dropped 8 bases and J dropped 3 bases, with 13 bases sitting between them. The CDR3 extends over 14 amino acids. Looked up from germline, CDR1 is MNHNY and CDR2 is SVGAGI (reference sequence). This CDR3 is CASQRRTDTGELFF. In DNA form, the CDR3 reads TGTGCCAGCCAACGAAGGACGGACACCGGGGAGCTGTTTTTT.

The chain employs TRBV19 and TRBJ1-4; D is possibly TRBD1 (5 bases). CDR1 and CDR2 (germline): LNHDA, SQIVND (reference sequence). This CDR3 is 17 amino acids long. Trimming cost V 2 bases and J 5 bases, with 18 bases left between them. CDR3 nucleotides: TGTGCCAGTAGTATACTTTTTGCGGGACGGATAAATGAAAAACTGTTTTTT. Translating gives CASSILFAGRINEKLFF.

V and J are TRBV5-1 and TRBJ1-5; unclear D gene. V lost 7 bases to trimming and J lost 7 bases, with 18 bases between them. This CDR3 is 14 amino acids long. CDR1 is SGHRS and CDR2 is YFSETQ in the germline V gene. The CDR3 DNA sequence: TGCGCCAGCGGGTGGAAAGGGTCAGGCCAGCCCCAGCATTTT. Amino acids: CASGWKGSGQPQHF.

CDR3 DNA: TGCAGCCAAGTTGATAGGGTAGAGACCCAGTACTTC. This encodes CSQVDRVETQYF. The rearrangement links TRBV29-1 to TRBJ2-5; D not resolved. Germline values: CDR1 SQVTM, CDR2 ANQGSEA. V lost 8 bases and J lost 4, with 14 bases in between. The CDR3 consists of 12 residues.

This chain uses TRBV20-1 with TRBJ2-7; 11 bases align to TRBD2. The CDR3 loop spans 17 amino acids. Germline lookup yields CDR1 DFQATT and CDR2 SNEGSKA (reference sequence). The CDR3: CSSAEVGLAGRSYEQYF. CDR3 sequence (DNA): TGCAGCTCCGCAGAGGTCGGACTAGCGGGCCGCTCCTACGAGCAGTACTTC.

The CDR3 reads CASSGQSASTDTQYF. Here the CDR3 DNA reads TGTGCCAGCAGCGGACAGTCAGCGAGCACAGATACGCAGTATTTT. This sequence joins TRBV2 and TRBJ2-3; TRBD1 might be the D (6 bases). The CDR3 runs to 15 residues. V lost 6 bases and J lost 0, with 13 bases in between. CDR1 and CDR2 (germline): SNHLY, FYNNEI.

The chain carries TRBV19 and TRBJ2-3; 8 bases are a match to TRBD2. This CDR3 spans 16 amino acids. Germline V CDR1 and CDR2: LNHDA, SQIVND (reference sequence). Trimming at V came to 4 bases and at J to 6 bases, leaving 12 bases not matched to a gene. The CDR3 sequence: CASSSAGVAGTDTQYF. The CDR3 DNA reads TGTGCCAGTAGTAGTGCGGGGGTAGCGGGAACTGATACGCAGTATTTT.

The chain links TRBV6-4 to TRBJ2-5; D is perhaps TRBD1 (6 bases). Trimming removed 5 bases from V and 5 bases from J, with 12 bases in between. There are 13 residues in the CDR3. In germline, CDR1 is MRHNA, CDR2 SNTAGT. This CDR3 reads CASSLGGVETQYF. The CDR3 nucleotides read TGTGCCAGCAGTTTAGGGGGTGTGGAGACCCAGTACTTC.

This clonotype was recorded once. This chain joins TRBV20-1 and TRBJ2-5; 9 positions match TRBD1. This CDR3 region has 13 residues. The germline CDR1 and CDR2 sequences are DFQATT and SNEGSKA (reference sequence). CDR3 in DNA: TGCAGCGTAGCGGAAGGGACAGGGGAGACCCAGTACTTC. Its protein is CSVAEGTGETQYF.

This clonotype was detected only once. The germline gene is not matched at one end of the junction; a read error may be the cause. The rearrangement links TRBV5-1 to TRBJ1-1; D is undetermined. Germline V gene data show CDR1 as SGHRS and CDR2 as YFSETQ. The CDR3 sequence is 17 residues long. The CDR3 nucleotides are TGCGCCAGCAGCTTGGGAGTGACGGGCGGGATGAATACTGAAGCTTTCTTT. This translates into CASSLGVTGGMNTEAFF.

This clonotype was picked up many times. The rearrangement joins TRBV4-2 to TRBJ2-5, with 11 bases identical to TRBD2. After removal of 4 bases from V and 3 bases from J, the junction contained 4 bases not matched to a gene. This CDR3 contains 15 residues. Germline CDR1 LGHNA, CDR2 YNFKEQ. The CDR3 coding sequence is TGTGCCAGCAGCCCCAAACTAGCGGGAGAAGAGACCCAGTACTTC. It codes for CASSPKLAGEETQYF.

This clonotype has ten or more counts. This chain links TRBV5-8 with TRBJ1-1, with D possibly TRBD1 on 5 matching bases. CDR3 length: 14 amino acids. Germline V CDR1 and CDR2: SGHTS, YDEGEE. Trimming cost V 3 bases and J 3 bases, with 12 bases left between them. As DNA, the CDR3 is TGTGCCAGCAGCTCTACTCTAGGGGACACTGAAGCTTTCTTT. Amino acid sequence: CASSSTLGDTEAFF.

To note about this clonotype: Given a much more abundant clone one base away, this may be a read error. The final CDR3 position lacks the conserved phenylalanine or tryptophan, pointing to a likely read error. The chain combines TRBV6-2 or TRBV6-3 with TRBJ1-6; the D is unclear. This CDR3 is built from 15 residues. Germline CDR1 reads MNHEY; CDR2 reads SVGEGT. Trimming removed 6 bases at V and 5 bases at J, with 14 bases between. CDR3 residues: CASSVGVMHNSPLHS. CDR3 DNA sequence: TGTGCCAGCAGCGTTGGGGTGATGCATAATTCACCCCTCCACTCT.